The 14 T cell receptor beta chains presented below share a single source sample, sequenced in a study of blood T cell repertoires in COVID-19. TCRdb's table, derived via immunoSEQ multiplex PCR, lists solely in-frame clones and lacks some. The repertoire includes around 64,000 clones, 75% to 90% of them detected once, and 1.5% to 2.5% sits in the top ten. The sample was peripheral blood. The source of these receptors is a man aged 30-40 years with acute or convalescent COVID-19.

The chain employs TRBV15 and TRBJ2-1; 7 bases match TRBD2. CDR3 length equals 16 residues. Germline CDR1 and CDR2: LNHNV and YYDKDF (reference sequence). Trimming took 0 bases from V and 3 from J; bases not matched to a gene: 5. The CDR3 nucleotides read TGTGCCACCAGCAGAGATATGGGGGAGGGCTACAATGAGCAGTTCTTC. Protein product: CATSRDMGEGYNEQFF.

The chain's CDR3 is CASSLVGGEFDYGYTF. The CDR3 DNA follows: TGTGCCAGCAGCTTAGTTGGCGGGGAATTCGACTATGGCTACACCTTC. The chain carries TRBV7-8 and TRBJ1-2; D gene ambiguous. V lost 1 base and J 3 bases, leaving 15 bases between the germline ends. The germline gives CDR1 SGHVS, CDR2 FQNEAQ. The CDR3 covers 16 residues. Drawing the rest from reference TRBV7-8 and TRBJ1-2, the complete variable domain is GAGVSQSPRYKVAKRGQDVALRCDPISGHVSLFWYQQALGQGPEFLTYFQNEAQLDKSGLPSDRFFAERPEGSVSTLKIQRTQQEDSAVYLCASSLVGGEFDYGYTFGSGTRLTVV.

V usage is TRBV7-8 and J usage is TRBJ2-1; a possible D gene is TRBD1 (6 bases). Trimming stripped 2 bases from V and 6 bases from J, with 20 bases between. CDR1 and CDR2 from the germline V gene are SGHVS and FQNEAQ. This CDR3 has 17 residues. The CDR3 nucleotides are TGTGCCAGCAGCTTAACCTATCAATCCGACAGGCTCAATGAGCAGTTCTTC. This sequence encodes CASSLTYQSDRLNEQFF.

This clone occurred a few times. The chain employs TRBV30 and TRBJ1-2, with D maybe TRBD1 (5 bases). Trimming left V 3 bases short and J 2 bases short, with 7 bases between. The CDR3 spans 12 residues. The germline CDR1 and CDR2 sequences are GTSNPN and SVGIG (reference sequence). The CDR3 is CAWSGGNYGYTF. CDR3 sequence (DNA): TGTGCCTGGAGCGGGGGAAACTATGGCTACACCTTC.

V is TRBV6-2 or TRBV6-3 and J is TRBJ1-2; 8 nucleotides match TRBD1. V shed 4 bases, J shed 3 bases, and the junction held 1 base outside the gene matches. The germline V gene encodes CDR1 MNHEY and CDR2 SVGEGT. The CDR3 extends over 13 amino acids. The chain's CDR3 is CASSLTGDYGYTF. DNA for the CDR3: TGTGCCAGCAGTTTGACAGGGGACTATGGCTACACCTTC.

V gene TRBV4-2 combines with J gene TRBJ1-5; D gene unclear. V shed 0 bases and J shed 2 bases, with 8 bases lying between them. Germline V gives CDR1 LGHNA, CDR2 YNFKEQ. This CDR3 is 15 amino acids long. CDR3 DNA sequence: TGTGCCAGCAGCCAAGAATGGGAGGGCAATCAGCCCCAGCATTTT. Translation: CASSQEWEGNQPQHF.

The rearrangement joins TRBV6-1 to TRBJ1-4; a possible D gene is TRBD1 (6 bases). Per germline, CDR1 MNHNS and CDR2 SASEGT. The V end was cut by 1 base, the J end by 7 bases, with 16 bases between. The CDR3 loop spans 16 amino acids. CDR3 region: CASSEVEQGRGEKLFF. In DNA form, the CDR3 reads TGTGCCAGCAGTGAAGTGGAACAGGGACGGGGTGAAAAACTGTTTTTT.

The chain joins TRBV5-5 to TRBJ1-5; D is unclear. Germline values: CDR1 SGHKS, CDR2 YYEKEE (reference sequence). Trimming pared 4 bases from V and 1 base from J, leaving 12 bases between. This CDR3 comprises 15 residues. The CDR3 DNA reads TGTGCCAGCAGCCAGGACTCGTGGAGCAATCAGCCCCAGCATTTT. Its protein is CASSQDSWSNQPQHF.

The genes are TRBV6-5 and TRBJ1-5; D call uncertain. CDR1 and CDR2 from the germline V gene are MNHEY and SVGAGI. Trimming took 2 bases from V and 4 from J, leaving 6 bases between them. CDR3 length: 13 amino acids. The CDR3 DNA sequence: TGTGCCAGCAGTTACGAGAGAAATCAGCCCCAGCATTTT. This gives the protein CASSYERNQPQHF.

The CDR3 loop is CASSPPNSGGLNTEAFF. The CDR3 DNA sequence: TGTGCCAGCTCACCACCGAATTCGGGGGGATTGAACACTGAAGCTTTCTTT. The chain has TRBV18 and TRBJ1-1; possibly TRBD1 for D (5 bases). Germline V gene lookup returns CDR1 KGHSH and CDR2 LQKENI. The CDR3 extends over 17 amino acids. Trimming removed 0 bases at V and 0 bases at J, with 14 bases between.

The V and J genes are TRBV4-1 and TRBJ2-4; 12 positions agree with TRBD1. Losses at the gene ends were 4 bases for V and 8 bases for J; bases not matched to a gene: 3. This CDR3 is 14 amino acids long. The germline gives CDR1 MGHRA, CDR2 YSYEKL. CDR3 in DNA: TGCGCCAGCAGCCCGGGACAGGGGGCTTACATTCAGTACTTC. Protein product: CASSPGQGAYIQYF.

The chain has TRBV7-9 and TRBJ2-7; the match to TRBD1 covers 11 bases. The germline V gene encodes CDR1 SEHNR and CDR2 FQNEAQ (reference sequence). The length of the CDR3 is 16 residues. V dropped 5 bases and J dropped 2; count of bases not matched to a gene: 8. The CDR3 is CASSLGGDRGTYEQYF. The CDR3, as DNA: TGTGCCAGCAGCCTAGGGGGGGACAGGGGGACCTACGAGCAGTACTTC.

The rearrangement uses TRBV7-9 and TRBJ1-2, with D maybe TRBD1 (5 bases). With 5 bases removed from V and 8 bases from J, the gap between germline ends came to 30 bases. Looked up from germline, CDR1 is SEHNR and CDR2 is FQNEAQ (reference sequence). The CDR3 sequence is 18 residues long. CDR3 sequence reads: CASSTTFTRTRKLRGYTF. CDR3 sequence (DNA): TGTGCCAGCAGCACCACATTTACGAGGACACGAAAATTGAGGGGCTACACCTTC.

The chain is built from TRBV18 and TRBJ2-7, with 10 nucleotides matching TRBD2. The CDR3 extends over 15 amino acids. Germline V gene data show CDR1 as KGHSH and CDR2 as LQKENI. Trimming removed 8 bases from V and 7 bases from J; junction bases left unmatched: 14. The CDR3 spells CASRKDSAGGVEQYF. For the CDR3, the DNA is TGTGCCAGCCGAAAAGATTCAGCGGGAGGGGTTGAGCAGTACTTC.